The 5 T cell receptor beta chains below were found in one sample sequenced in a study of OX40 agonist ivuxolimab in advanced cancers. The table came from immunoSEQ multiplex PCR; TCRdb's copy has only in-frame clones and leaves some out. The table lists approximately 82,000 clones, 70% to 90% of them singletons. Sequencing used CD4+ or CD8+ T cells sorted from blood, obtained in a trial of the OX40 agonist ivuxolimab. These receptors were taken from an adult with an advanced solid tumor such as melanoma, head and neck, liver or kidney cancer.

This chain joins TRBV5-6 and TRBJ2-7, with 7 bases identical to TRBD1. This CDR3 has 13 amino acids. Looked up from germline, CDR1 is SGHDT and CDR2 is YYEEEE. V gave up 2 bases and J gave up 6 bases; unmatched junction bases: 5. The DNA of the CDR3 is TGTGCCAGCAGCTTTATACAGGGGACCGAGCAGTACTTC. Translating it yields CASSFIQGTEQYF.

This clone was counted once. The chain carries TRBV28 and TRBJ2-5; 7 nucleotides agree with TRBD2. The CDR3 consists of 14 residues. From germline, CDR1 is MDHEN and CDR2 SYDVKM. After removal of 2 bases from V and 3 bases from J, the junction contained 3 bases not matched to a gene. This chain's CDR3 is CASSLRLAEETQYF. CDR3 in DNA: TGTGCCAGCAGTTTAAGGCTAGCGGAAGAGACCCAGTACTTC.

This CDR3 is CASSLAGQDFYGYTF. Here the CDR3 DNA reads TGTGCCAGCAGCTTAGCGGGACAGGACTTCTATGGCTACACCTTC. J is TRBJ1-2 and V is TRBV7-9, with 8 nucleotides matching TRBD1. Trimming cost V 0 bases and J 4 bases; bases outside gene matches: 4. This CDR3 is 15 amino acids long. Germline lookup yields CDR1 SEHNR and CDR2 FQNEAQ (reference sequence).

The CDR3 DNA reads as TGTGCCAGCAGCAAAACGGGACAGGGGACTGAAGCTTTCTTT. Protein sequence: CASSKTGQGTEAFF. V and J are TRBV11-3 and TRBJ1-1; TRBD1 matches at 10 bases. The CDR3 contains 14 residues. The germline CDR1 and CDR2 sequences are SGHNT and YENEEA. Losses at the gene ends were 5 bases for V and 5 bases for J; bases not matched to a gene: 5.

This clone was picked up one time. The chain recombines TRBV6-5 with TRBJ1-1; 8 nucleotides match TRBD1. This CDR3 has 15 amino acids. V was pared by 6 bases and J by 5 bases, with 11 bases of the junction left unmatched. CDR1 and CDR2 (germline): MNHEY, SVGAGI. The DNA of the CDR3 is TGTGCCAGCAGCACAAACTCAGGGGGCCGGACTGAAGCTTTCTTT. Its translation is CASSTNSGGRTEAFF.